Given below is one TCR beta chain in context. The antigen remains unidentified. Reprocessing the 5' RACE reads, TCRdb reports a single entry for every CDR3 protein and omits DNA. Its table lists 550,000 to 600,000 distinct CDR3 sequences. The data were taken from a study of T cells expressing NK-cell markers. For the study at large: Among eight sequenced donors, seven carried HCMV seropositivity while one was seronegative.

Findings of the study overall: No clear determination of HCMV specificity was made for expanded NKG2C+ T cell clones. Dominant NKG2C+ clonotypes were found to form about 1.0-7.0% of CD8+ T cells in over 5 donors.

This clonotype was sampled from a man between 18 and 35 years old in good health. The sample taken for sequencing was blood T cells: a sorted CD56 or NKG2C T cell subset, CD4+ or CD8+ T cells, or bulk PBMC T cells (not recorded which).

CDR3 sequence reads: CASSSGQANTGELFF. The gene calls are TRBV5-1 and TRBJ2-2; TCRdb gives TRBD1 as the D gene, but with no DNA this cannot be confirmed. Germline CDR1 is SGHRS and CDR2 is YFSETQ. The CDR3 sequence is 15 residues long.